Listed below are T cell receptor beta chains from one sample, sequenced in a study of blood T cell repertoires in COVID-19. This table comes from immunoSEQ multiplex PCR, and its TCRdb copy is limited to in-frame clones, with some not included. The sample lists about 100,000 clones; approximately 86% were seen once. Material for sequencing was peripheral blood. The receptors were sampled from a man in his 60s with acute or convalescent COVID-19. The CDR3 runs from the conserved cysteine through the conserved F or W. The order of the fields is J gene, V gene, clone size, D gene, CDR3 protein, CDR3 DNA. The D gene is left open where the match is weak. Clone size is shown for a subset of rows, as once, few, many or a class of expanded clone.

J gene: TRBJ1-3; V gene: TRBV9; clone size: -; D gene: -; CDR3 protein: CASSVGRGAMIGNTIYF; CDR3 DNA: TGTGCCAGCAGCGTAGGTCGGGGAGCGATGATTGGAAACACCATATATTTT
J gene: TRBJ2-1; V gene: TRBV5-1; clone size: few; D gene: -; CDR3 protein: CASSAGQNNEQFF; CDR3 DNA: TGCGCCAGCAGCGCGGGACAGAACAATGAGCAGTTCTTC
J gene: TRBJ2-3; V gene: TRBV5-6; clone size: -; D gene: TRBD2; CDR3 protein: CASSLSGASSTDTQYF; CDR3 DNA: TGTGCCAGCAGCCTTAGCGGGGCTTCTAGCACAGATACGCAGTATTTT
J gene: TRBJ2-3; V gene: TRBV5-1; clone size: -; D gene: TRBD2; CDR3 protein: CASSFLAGATDTQYF; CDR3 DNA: TGCGCCAGCAGCTTTCTAGCGGGAGCGACAGATACGCAGTATTTT
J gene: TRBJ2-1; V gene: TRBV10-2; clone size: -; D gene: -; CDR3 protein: CASRYDSYNEQFF; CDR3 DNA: TGCGCCAGCAGGTACGACAGCTACAATGAGCAGTTCTTC
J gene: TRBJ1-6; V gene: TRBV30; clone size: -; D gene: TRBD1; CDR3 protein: CAWRTGTNSPLHF; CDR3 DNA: TGTGCCTGGAGGACAGGGACCAATTCACCCCTCCACTTT
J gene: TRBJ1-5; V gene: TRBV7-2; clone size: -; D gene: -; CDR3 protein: CASSLSPGNNQPQHF; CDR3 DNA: TGTGCCAGCAGCTTAAGCCCGGGAAACAATCAGCCCCAGCATTTT
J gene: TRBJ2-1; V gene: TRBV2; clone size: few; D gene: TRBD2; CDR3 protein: CAKDPGLVGEQFF; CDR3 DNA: TGTGCCAAAGACCCGGGACTAGTAGGTGAGCAGTTCTTC
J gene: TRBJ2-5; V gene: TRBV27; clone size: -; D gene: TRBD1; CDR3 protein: CASSPLTGSGETQYF; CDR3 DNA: TGTGCCAGCAGCCCCCTGACAGGGAGCGGTGAGACCCAGTACTTC
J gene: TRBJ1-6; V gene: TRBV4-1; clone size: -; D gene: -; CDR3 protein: CASSRQILGNSPLHF; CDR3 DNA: TGCGCCAGCAGCCGACAGATTCTAGGGAATTCACCCCTCCACTTT
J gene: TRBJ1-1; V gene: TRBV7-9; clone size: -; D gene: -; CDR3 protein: CASSLSSGTEAFF; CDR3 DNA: TGTGCCAGCAGCTTATCTTCAGGCACTGAAGCTTTCTTT
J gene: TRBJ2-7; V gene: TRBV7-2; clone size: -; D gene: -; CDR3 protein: CASTQAGRYEQYF; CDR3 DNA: TGTGCCAGCACCCAGGCGGGGCGCTACGAGCAGTACTTC
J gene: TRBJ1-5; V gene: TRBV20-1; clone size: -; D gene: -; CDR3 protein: CSASSMGNQPQHF; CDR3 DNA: TGCAGTGCTAGTTCTATGGGCAATCAGCCCCAGCATTTT
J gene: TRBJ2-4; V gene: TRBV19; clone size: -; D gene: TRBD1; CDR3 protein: CASSPLQGNIQYF; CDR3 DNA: TGTGCCAGTTCCCCTTTACAGGGGAACATTCAGTACTTC
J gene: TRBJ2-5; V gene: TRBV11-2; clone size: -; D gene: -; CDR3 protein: CASSLFREYQETQYF; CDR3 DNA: TGTGCCAGCAGCTTATTCCGGGAGTACCAAGAGACCCAGTACTTC
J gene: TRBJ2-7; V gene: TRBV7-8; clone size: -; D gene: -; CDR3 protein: CASSLDMRAFMGEQYF; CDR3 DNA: TGTGCCAGCAGCTTAGACATGAGGGCCTTTATGGGGGAGCAGTACTTC
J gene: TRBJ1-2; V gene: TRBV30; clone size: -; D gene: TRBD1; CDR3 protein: CAWSITGVPNYGYTF; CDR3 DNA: TGTGCCTGGAGTATAACAGGGGTTCCCAACTATGGCTACACCTTC
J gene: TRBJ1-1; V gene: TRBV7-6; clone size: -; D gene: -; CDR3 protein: CASSLDSSGAEAFF; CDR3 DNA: TGTGCCAGCAGCTTAGACTCTTCGGGGGCTGAAGCTTTCTTT
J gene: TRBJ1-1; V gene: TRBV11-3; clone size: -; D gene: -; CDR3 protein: CALGHSLMNTEAFF; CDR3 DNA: TGTGCCCTTGGGCACAGCCTTATGAACACTGAAGCTTTCTTT
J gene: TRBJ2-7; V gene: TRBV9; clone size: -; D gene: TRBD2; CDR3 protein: CASSVGVAGGDEQYF; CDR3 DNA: TGTGCCAGCAGCGTAGGGGTAGCGGGGGGCGACGAGCAGTACTTC
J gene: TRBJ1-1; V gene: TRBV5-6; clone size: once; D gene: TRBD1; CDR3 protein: CASSLDRGGRVNTEAFF; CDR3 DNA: TGTGCCAGCAGCTTGGATAGAGGGGGCAGAGTGAACACTGAAGCTTTCTTT
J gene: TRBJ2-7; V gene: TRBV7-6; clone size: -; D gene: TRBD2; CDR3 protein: CASSLGGGPYEQYF; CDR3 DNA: TGTGCCAGCAGCCTGGGCGGGGGACCCTACGAGCAGTACTTC
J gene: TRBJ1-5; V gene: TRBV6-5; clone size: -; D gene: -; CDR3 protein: CASGRESGRQPQHF; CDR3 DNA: TGTGCCAGCGGACGGGAGTCTGGCCGTCAGCCCCAGCATTTT
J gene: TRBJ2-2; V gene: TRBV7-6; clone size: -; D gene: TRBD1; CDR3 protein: CASSLGQGRGSGELFF; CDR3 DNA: TGTGCCAGCAGCTTAGGACAGGGTCGAGGTTCCGGGGAGCTGTTTTTT
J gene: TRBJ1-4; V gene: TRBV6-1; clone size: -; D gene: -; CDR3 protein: CASSEQGKLEKLFF; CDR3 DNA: TGTGCCAGCAGTGAACAGGGAAAATTGGAAAAACTGTTTTTT
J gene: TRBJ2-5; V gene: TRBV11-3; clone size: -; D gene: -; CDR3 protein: CASSLTLAGSRQGTQYF; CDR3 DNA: TGTGCCAGCAGCTTAACGCTCGCGGGGAGCCGGCAAGGGACCCAGTACTTC
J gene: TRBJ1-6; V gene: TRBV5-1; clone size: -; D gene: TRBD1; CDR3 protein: CASSLRTGESPLHF; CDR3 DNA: TGCGCCAGCAGCTTACGGACAGGGGAATCACCCCTCCACTTT
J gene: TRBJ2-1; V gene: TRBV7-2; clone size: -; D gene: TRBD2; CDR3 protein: CASSWGTSGPYNEQFF; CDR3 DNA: TGTGCCAGCAGCTGGGGGACTAGCGGGCCCTACAATGAGCAGTTCTTC
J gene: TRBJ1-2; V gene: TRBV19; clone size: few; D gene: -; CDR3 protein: CASSIRWSYGYTF; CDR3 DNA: TGTGCCAGTAGTATTCGTTGGAGCTATGGCTACACCTTC